This entry describes one T cell receptor beta chain. These data are taken from a study of blood T cell repertoires in COVID-19. Study-level information: Collection of acute and convalescent COVID-19 samples took place in the United States, Italy and Spain. T cells, B-cell-depleted T cells, or PBMCs supplied cDNA or gDNA.

Germline-derived CDR1 and CDR2 are KGHSH and LQKENI. V lost 0 bases and J lost 0, with 8 bases in between. The CDR3 totals 15 residues. Produced via immunoSEQ multiplex PCR; TCRdb's table is partial and in-frame only. The table has approximately 220,000 clones, around 84% seen once. V usage is TRBV18 and J usage is TRBJ1-1; no reliable D call. This receptor was identified in a man aged 50 or older with acute or convalescent COVID-19. The sample was peripheral blood. The CDR3: CASSPPFTVNTEAFF. DNA of the CDR3: TGTGCCAGCTCACCACCATTCACAGTGAACACTGAAGCTTTCTTT.